What follows are 7 T cell receptor beta chains derived from one specimen sequenced in a study of T cell responses to AZD1222 COVID-19 vaccine. Clones were sequenced by immunoSEQ multiplex PCR, and TCRdb holds only the in-frame ones, with some missing. The sample lists some 150,000 clones; 85% to 95% were seen once. The sample in question was peripheral blood, obtained on day 0 of MenACWY control vaccination. These receptors were obtained from an adult in good health.

The V gene is TRBV7-3, the J gene TRBJ1-1, with D maybe TRBD1 (5 bases). The CDR3 runs 16 residues. V was trimmed by 0 bases and J by 2 bases, leaving 13 bases between them. Per the germline V gene, CDR1 is SGHTA and CDR2 is FQGTGA. This CDR3 reads CASSLTPGRTNTEAFF. CDR3 bases: TGTGCCAGCAGCTTAACCCCGGGGCGCACCAACACTGAAGCTTTCTTT. Using reference TRBV7-3 and TRBJ1-1 for the parts outside the CDR3, the full variable domain is GAGVSQTPSNKVTEKGKYVELRCDPISGHTALYWYRQSLGQGPEFLIYFQGTGAADDSGLPNDRFFAVRPEGSVSTLKIQRTERGDSAVYLCASSLTPGRTNTEAFFGQGTRLTVV.

The chain couples TRBV5-4 to TRBJ2-7; 14 bases map to TRBD2. The CDR3 loop spans 16 amino acids. The J segment lost 7 bases and the V segment lost 4 bases, leaving 10 bases of the junction unmatched. Germline V gene data show CDR1 as SGHNT and CDR2 as YYREEE (reference sequence). DNA of the CDR3: TGTGCCAGCAGCAAAGGACTAGCGGGGGGAATTAGGGAGCAGTACTTC. It codes for CASSKGLAGGIREQYF.

The J gene is TRBJ2-7, the V gene TRBV6-5; tentative D call: TRBD2 (6 bases). CDR1 and CDR2 (germline): MNHEY, SVGAGI. The CDR3 is made up of 14 amino acids. V lost 2 bases, J lost 6 bases, and 14 bases lay in between. Here the CDR3 reads CASSYRWSEGEQYF. In DNA form, the CDR3 reads TGTGCCAGCAGTTACAGGTGGTCGGAGGGCGAGCAGTACTTC.

J is TRBJ1-3 and V is TRBV5-1, with D maybe TRBD1 (6 bases). Germline CDR1 and CDR2: SGHRS and YFSETQ. CDR3 size: 15 residues. V was cut by 5 bases and J by 0 bases, with 12 bases left in between. This CDR3 reads CASSSGGSSGNTIYF. The CDR3 DNA reads TGCGCCAGCAGTTCGGGGGGCTCCTCTGGAAACACCATATATTTT. Full variable domain (remainder filled in from reference TRBV5-1 and TRBJ1-3): KAGVTQTPRYLIKTRGQQVTLSCSPISGHRSVSWYQQTPGQGLQFLFEYFSETQRNKGNFPGRFSGRQFSNSRSEMNVSTLELGDSALYLCASSSGGSSGNTIYFGEGSWLTVV.

This clone was seen just once. This rearrangement joins TRBV7-3 to TRBJ1-2, with 7 bases matching TRBD1. Germline V CDR1 and CDR2: SGHTA, FQGTGA. CDR3 size: 13 residues. V gave up 3 bases and J gave up 6 bases; unmatched junction bases: 4. Written as DNA, the CDR3 is TGTGCCAGCAGCTTCCGGGACAGCCATGGCTACACCTTC. Translated, it gives CASSFRDSHGYTF. Full variable domain (outside the CDR3, taken from reference TRBV7-3 and TRBJ1-2): GAGVSQTPSNKVTEKGKYVELRCDPISGHTALYWYRQSLGQGPEFLIYFQGTGAADDSGLPNDRFFAVRPEGSVSTLKIQRTERGDSAVYLCASSFRDSHGYTFGSGTRLTVV.

This clone was recorded only once. The gene calls are TRBV12-3 or TRBV12-4 and TRBJ1-3; TRBD1 matches 9 bases. This CDR3 spans 13 amino acids. The J segment lost 1 base and the V segment lost 10 bases, leaving 2 bases of the junction unmatched. The CDR3 DNA follows: TGTGCCAACAGGGGGCAATCTGGAAACACCATATATTTT. Residues: CANRGQSGNTIYF.

The chain is built from TRBV19 and TRBJ1-1; D gene ambiguous. The germline V and J ends were trimmed by 10 bases and 0 bases, with 15 bases remaining between them. Germline-derived CDR1 and CDR2 are LNHDA and SQIVND (reference sequence). The CDR3 sequence is 14 residues long. This CDR3 is CATAPSGLNTEAFF. CDR3 nucleotides: TGTGCCACCGCTCCCTCCGGGCTGAACACTGAAGCTTTCTTT.